This TCR beta chain was observed in a study of shared clonotypes between healthy human individuals. Findings and limits, study-wide: Against clonotypes common to all four donors, non-shared ones had lower generation probabilities.

Sorted-subset replicate PCR reactions were performed with about 200 ng DNA, corresponding to tens of thousands of T cell genomes. TCRdb's table, derived via immunoSEQ multiplex PCR, lists solely in-frame clones and lacks some. The table has some 2.3 million clones, approximately 95% seen once. The CDR3 runs to 14 residues. CDR1 and CDR2 (germline): SGHVS, FQNEAQ. V was pared by 6 bases and J by 5 bases, with 17 bases between. To note about this clone: Its antigen remains unknown.

The receptor comes from a young man in good health. Some clones in this sample may be carry-over from other donors' samples. The sequenced sample was naive CD4+ T cells from PBMCs. The subset is: CD45RA+ positively selected. This sequence joins TRBV7-8 and TRBJ2-7; D gene ambiguous. Written as DNA, the CDR3 is TGTGCCAGCAGACCCCCGGGCCCCAAGAACGAGCAGTACTTC. As protein: CASRPPGPKNEQYF.